This T cell receptor beta chain emerged from a study of cytomegalovirus exposure and HLA in healthy donors (dated by TCRdb to 2016 to 2017). For the wider study: An earlier analysis of 550 to 700 of the donors reported 250 to 350 Gb of sequence data and some 120 million unique TCR beta sequences from about 179 million T cells. About 280 gigabases of sequencing data and around 90 million unique TCR sequences made up an early release that covered roughly 670 HLA-typed donors. The genetic ancestry cluster associated with self-reported Caucasian donors included 81% of the 350 to 500 genotyped donors. The study aimed to test whether cataloging public T cell receptors could reveal signatures of past pathogen exposure. The T cell repertoires of 550 to 850 subjects were profiled by immunosequencing and related to cytomegalovirus serostatus. In addition to the first cohort of 666 subjects, a separate validation cohort of approximately 120 different subjects was used. To predict cytomegalovirus infection status, the study brought together high-throughput TCR immunosequencing, statistical association of individual TCRs with disease status, and machine learning. A later analysis re-analyzed previously published TCR beta repertoires from roughly 600 donors and added high-resolution HLA genotyping to study TCR occurrence patterns. Rather than drawing on any new phenotypic data, the later analysis identified candidate immune exposures from TCR beta sequences and the way those sequences occurred across donors. An earlier analysis of a few hundred of the donors applied high-throughput TCR beta sequencing to assess whether each TCR beta V gene segment acted as functional or pseudogenic. Donor age, sex, ethnicity and CMV serostatus were compiled alongside the repertoire data. A later genetic analysis took genome-wide SNP genotypes for about three fifths of the roughly 700 donors and used that subset as a discovery cohort. All discovery cohort repertoires had been generated on a single sequencing platform. Class I and class II HLA loci were covered by the typing at four-digit resolution. Typing coverage differed by locus: A, B, C, DRB1 and DQB1 were typed in about 620-630 donors, DQA1 in 522, DPA1 in 600 to 610, and DPB1 in 472. Several DR-DQ haplotypes were treated as single units for association and clustering because of strong linkage in the cohort. On average, roughly 250,000 unique TCR beta nucleotide sequences were sequenced per donor among fewer than 500 genotyped donors of the cohort, with 15% to 20% of those sequences being non-productive. Overall results and qualifications from the work: A later analysis associated about 17,000 TCR beta sequences with specific HLA alleles at a false discovery rate of 0.05. The classifier was reported to diagnose cytomegalovirus status with high specificity and sensitivity in both the original cohort and the validation cohort. A further reported finding was that TCR beta sequences accurately predicted the HLA-A and HLA-B alleles for most subjects in the first cohort. In vitro tests confirmed that three of the cytomegalovirus-associated TCR beta chains recognize cytomegalovirus antigens. A later genetic analysis associated a missense DCLRE1C variant with V-gene and J-gene trimming of TCR beta chains, and an independent cohort replicated the association. Compared with equally common non-associated chains, HLA-associated TCR beta chains in a later analysis were more clonally expanded and had lower generation probabilities. Compared with the 666-donor mean, donors in an Asian-associated ancestry cluster had fewer N-insertions in productive TCRs, according to a later genetic analysis. In a later analysis, most CMV-associated TCR beta chains were found to appear HLA-restricted, with HLA associations seemingly driven largely by CMV exposure. Some IMGT-functional V segments, including TRBV6-2 and TRBV6-3, could not be distinguished by the 87-base-pair reads and were therefore excluded. Correlated functional status among segregating V segments might be attributable to linkage disequilibrium, but an unknown experimental factor could not be ruled out. Because counts were too low, 15 to 20 rarely observed V segments, including chromosome 9 orphons, were excluded from the earlier analysis of some 540 of the donors. A later analysis reported that several top co-occurrence clusters appeared linked to parvovirus B19, influenza, CMV and Epstein-Barr virus. In a later analysis, the rate of TCR association differed among HLA loci, with DRB1 alleles having the most associated TCRs and HLA-C alleles having the fewest. It was suggested by the authors that the approach could potentially be generalized to other disease states and immunological phenotypes. The only immune exposure information available for the cohort was CMV serostatus. This cohort had only TCR beta chains sequenced, and the lack of alpha or paired-chain data limited which features could be detected. Most TCR sequences were observed very rarely across donors, whereas some public TCRs were present in many individuals. In an earlier analysis of a few hundred of the donors, most TCR beta V segments were observed in productive rearrangements about 87% or about 30% of the time, broadly matching IMGT annotations. The study listed 150 to 200 TCR beta chains as associated with cytomegalovirus. The presence/absence analyses assumed that sequencing depth was roughly uniform across donors, and that assumption may not be true. The sequencing pipeline was judged likely to have produced a cluster of highly shared sequence variants as a technical artifact. When HLA alleles, especially DR and DQ, strongly co-occurred, TCR associations were difficult to assign to individual alleles. HLA typing was unavailable for some donors at each locus, so association tests used only the typed subset.

In total, roughly 710 healthy bone marrow donors made up the cohort. At the time of sampling, all cohort members were nominally healthy, though unrecorded immune exposures were likely present. The donor was CMV seronegative and was included in the group of a few hundred seronegative cohort members. A peripheral blood sample was collected from each donor, and TCR beta sequencing was performed on peripheral blood mononuclear cells. The Qiagen DNeasy Blood Extraction Kit was used to extract genomic DNA from the blood cell samples. The CDR3 has 16 amino acids, counting the end cysteine and phenylalanine. The read is trimmed to its CDR3 DNA, 48 bases read in frame from base 1. V lost 6 bases and J lost 5 bases, and the count of bases not matched to a germline gene is 13. The germline V gene encodes CDR1 MNHNY and CDR2 SVGAGI (reference sequence). A remark on this clone: The specificity of this receptor is unknown. Nothing much larger sits one base from this clone, and base qualities are not available.

Receptor libraries were prepared by the immunoSEQ multiplex PCR assay. For the multiplex PCR, a mixture combining 60 forward primers for TCR Vbeta segments and 13 reverse primers for TCR Jbeta segments was used. The CDR3 region of rearranged TCR beta genes was amplified from genomic DNA by a multiplex PCR assay. On the Illumina HiSeq System, the amplified TCR beta libraries were sequenced as 87-base-pair reads. The original methods were these. Across the 670 or so repertoires, a later analysis counted 80 million or so unique TCR beta chains, roughly 11 million of which were shared by at least two donors. Raw reads were error-corrected and collapsed into unique sequences by a nearest-neighbor algorithm in which closely related sequences were merged to remove PCR and sequencing errors. CDR3 sequences were aligned to IMGT reference sequences to assign V, D and J gene segments. For a sequence to be retained, a match of at least six nucleotides to both a V gene segment and a J gene segment was required. A rearrangement counted as productive if the CDR3 had no stop codons and remained in frame with V and J, and every other rearrangement counted as non-productive. Following IMGT convention, CDR3 was defined as the stretch from the second conserved V-encoded cysteine up to the conserved J-encoded phenylalanine. In an earlier analysis of around 600 of the donors, sequences lacking an unambiguous match to a single V gene segment were excluded. An earlier analysis of several hundred of the donors classified V segments as functional when productive rearrangements were above 56.7% and as segregating when the standard deviation between donors was above 5%. A statistical classification framework was built to diagnose cytomegalovirus status from the catalog of TCR beta chain sequences. In a later analysis, V and J genes were assigned by comparing TCR nucleotide sequences against IMGT/GENE-DB human TR gene sequences. The TCRdist pipeline was used in a later analysis to assign CDR3 sequences and most-parsimonious VDJ recombination scenarios. In a later analysis, every TCR beta chain was defined by the combination of its CDR3 amino acid sequence and its V-gene family, and reads without a unique V-gene family were dropped. As a way to deal with suspected cross-contamination and a sequencing artifact, a later analysis dropped 592 nucleotide sequences that were highly shared and had low generation probability. A later analysis calculated a clonal expansion index for each public chain from normalized within-repertoire ranks of inferred template counts. In a later analysis, generation probabilities were computed with a VDJ recombination model fitted to out-of-frame rearrangements, and the resulting probabilities were checked against IGoR. In a later analysis, TCR-TCR, TCR-HLA and TCR-CMV co-occurrence was scored with hypergeometric tests, and a repertoire-size bias correction was applied to TCR pairs. In a later analysis, false discovery rates were estimated by permuting HLA or CMV assignments 20 times. In a later analysis, co-occurring TCRs were grouped using DBSCAN, and TCRdist sequence similarity was added for clustering within HLA-allele-positive subsets. For co-occurrence clustering, repertoires with fewer than 30,000 or more than 120,000 public chains were excluded, along with 4 to 6 repertoires with anomalous nucleotide sharing. TCRdb stores this immuneACCESS table with in-frame sequences only. Part of the clones is absent; in the studies checked, under half of the shortfall reflects unresolved V genes, and no reason is known for the rest. That table is the source of V, J and clone size, and D and trimming were worked out from the DNA. This sample comprises 95,000 to 110,000 clones, roughly four fifths of them detected only once. Less than 2.5% of the sample rests with the top ten.

Source material: PBMCs. This clonotype originated in a man aged 18 to 29 in good health and CMV-seronegative. The V and J segments used are TRBV6-6 and TRBJ2-7, with 10 central nucleotides matching TRBD2. The CDR3 protein is CASRNALAGLGNEQYF. The DNA is as follows: TGTGCCAGCAGAAACGCACTAGCGGGGCTAGGGAACGAGCAGTACTTC.